This T cell receptor (beta chain) was observed in a study of T cells in Graves' hyperthyroidism and ophthalmopathy. Turning to the study itself: Any treatment followed the collection of peripheral blood at initial diagnosis.

Looked up from germline, CDR1 is MNHEY and CDR2 is SVGEGT. This CDR3 region has 13 residues. Trimming removed 8 bases at V and 1 base at J, with 12 bases between. Broader study findings: Researchers report that a 13 V-J model separated ophthalmopathy from stable hyperthyroidism. Blood held most thyroid clonotypes expanded above 0.001 frequency.

This clonotype showed up just a few times. Its antigen is not identified. Using RNA transcripts as the source, TCR beta CDR3 regions were amplified. The HTBI primer set drove a first-round RT-PCR of the TCR CDR3. From the multiplex PCR reads, TCRdb called clonotypes with MiXCR, one entry per CDR3 protein. The table has hundreds of thousands of distinct CDR3 sequences, under 15% seen once; the top ten hold less than 10%. Uncontrolled infections, other autoimmune diseases, pregnancy or lactation led to exclusion of patients. The chain has TRBV6-2 or TRBV6-3 and TRBJ2-7; D remains ambiguous. The sample consisted of blood. The clonotype originates from a woman younger than 35 with Graves' hyperthyroidism. The CDR3 DNA reads as TGTGCCAGCCTACCGGATTTATCCTACGAGCAGTACTTC. Translated: CASLPDLSYEQYF.